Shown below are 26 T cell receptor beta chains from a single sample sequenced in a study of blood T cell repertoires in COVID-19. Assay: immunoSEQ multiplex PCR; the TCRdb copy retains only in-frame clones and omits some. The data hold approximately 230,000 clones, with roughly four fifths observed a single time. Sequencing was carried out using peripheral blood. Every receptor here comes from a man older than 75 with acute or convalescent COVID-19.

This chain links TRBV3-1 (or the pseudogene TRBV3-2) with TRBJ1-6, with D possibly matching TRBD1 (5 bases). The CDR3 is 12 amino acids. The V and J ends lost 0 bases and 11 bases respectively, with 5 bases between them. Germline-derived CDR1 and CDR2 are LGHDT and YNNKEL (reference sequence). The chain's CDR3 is CASSQEGAPLHF. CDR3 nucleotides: TGTGCCAGCAGCCAAGAAGGGGCACCCCTCCACTTT.

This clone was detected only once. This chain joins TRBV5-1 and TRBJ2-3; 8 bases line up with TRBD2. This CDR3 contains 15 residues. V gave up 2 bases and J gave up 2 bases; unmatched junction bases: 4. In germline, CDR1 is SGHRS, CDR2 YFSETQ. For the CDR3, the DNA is TGCGCCAGCAGCTTAACTAGCGGTACCACAGATACGCAGTATTTT. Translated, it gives CASSLTSGTTDTQYF.

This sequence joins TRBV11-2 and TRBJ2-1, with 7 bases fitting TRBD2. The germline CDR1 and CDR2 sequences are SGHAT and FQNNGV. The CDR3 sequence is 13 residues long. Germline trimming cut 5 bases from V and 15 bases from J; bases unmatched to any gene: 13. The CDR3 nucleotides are TGTGCCAGCAGCCCTCCGGGGAGGGCCGCCCTGTTCTTC. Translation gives CASSPPGRAALFF.

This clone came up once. The CDR3, as DNA: TGTGCCACCAGTGACCCACAGGGTCGCACAGATACGCAGTATTTT. This codes for CATSDPQGRTDTQYF. This rearrangement joins TRBV24-1 to TRBJ2-3; tentative D call: TRBD1 (6 bases). Trimming cost V 4 bases and J 1 base, with 11 bases left between them. The CDR3 consists of 15 residues. CDR1 is KGHDR, CDR2 SFDVKD, per germline.

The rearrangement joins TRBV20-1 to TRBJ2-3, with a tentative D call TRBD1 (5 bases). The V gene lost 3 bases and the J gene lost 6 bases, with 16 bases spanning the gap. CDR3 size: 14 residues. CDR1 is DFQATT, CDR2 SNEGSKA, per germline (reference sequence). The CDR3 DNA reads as TGCAGTGCTAGTAAGGGGCCGGGTAGGGATACGCAGTATTTT. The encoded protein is CSASKGPGRDTQYF.

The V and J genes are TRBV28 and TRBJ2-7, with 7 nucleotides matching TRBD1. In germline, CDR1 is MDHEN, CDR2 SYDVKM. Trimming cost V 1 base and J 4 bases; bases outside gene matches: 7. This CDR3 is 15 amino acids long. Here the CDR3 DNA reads TGTGCCAGCAGTTTATCGGTTAGGGGGCGGTACGAGCAGTACTTC. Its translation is CASSLSVRGRYEQYF.

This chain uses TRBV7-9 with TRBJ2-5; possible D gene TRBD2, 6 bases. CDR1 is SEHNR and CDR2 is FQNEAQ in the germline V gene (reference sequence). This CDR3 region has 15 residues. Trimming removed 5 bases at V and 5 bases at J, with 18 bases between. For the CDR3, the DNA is TGTGCCAGCAGCCCTCCACCGGGGAGGCAGGAGACCCAGTACTTC. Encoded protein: CASSPPPGRQETQYF.

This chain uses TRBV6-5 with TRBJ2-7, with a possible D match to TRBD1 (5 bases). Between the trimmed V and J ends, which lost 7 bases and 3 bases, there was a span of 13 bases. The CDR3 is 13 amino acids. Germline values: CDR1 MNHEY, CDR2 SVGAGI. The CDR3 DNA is TGTGCCAGCACCGACGGGCAGGGCTACGAGCAGTACTTC. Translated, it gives CASTDGQGYEQYF.

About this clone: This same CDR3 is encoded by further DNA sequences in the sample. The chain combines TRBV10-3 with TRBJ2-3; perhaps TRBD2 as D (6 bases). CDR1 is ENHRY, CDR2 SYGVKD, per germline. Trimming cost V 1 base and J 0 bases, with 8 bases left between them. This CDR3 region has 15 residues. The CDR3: CAISEWGTSTDTQYF. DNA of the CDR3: TGTGCCATCAGTGAGTGGGGGACTAGCACAGATACGCAGTATTTT.

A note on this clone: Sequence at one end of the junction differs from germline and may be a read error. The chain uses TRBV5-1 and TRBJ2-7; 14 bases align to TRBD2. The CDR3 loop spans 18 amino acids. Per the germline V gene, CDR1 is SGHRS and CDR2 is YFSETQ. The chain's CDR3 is CASNLGLAGVQPSYEQYF. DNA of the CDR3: TGCGCCAGCAACTTGGGACTAGCGGGGGTGCAACCCTCCTACGAGCAGTACTTC.

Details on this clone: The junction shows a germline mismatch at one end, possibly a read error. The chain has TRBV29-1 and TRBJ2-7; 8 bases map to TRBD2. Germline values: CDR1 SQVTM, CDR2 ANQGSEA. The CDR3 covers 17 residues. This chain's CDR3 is CSVDSTSGTSRSSEQYF. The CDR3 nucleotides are TGCAGCGTTGACTCCACATCGGGGACTAGTCGCTCCTCCGAGCAGTACTTC.

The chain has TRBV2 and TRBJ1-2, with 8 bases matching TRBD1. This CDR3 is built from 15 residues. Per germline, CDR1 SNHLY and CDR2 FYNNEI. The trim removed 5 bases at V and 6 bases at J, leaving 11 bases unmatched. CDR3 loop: CASSRPLQGAHGYTF. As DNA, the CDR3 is TGTGCCAGCAGTAGACCCCTTCAGGGGGCGCATGGCTACACCTTC. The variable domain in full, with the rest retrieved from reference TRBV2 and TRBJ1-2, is EPEVTQTPSHQVTQMGQEVILRCVPISNHLYFYWYRQILGQKVEFLVSFYNNEISEKSEIFDDQFSVERPDGSNFTLKIRSTKLEDSAMYFCASSRPLQGAHGYTFGSGTRLTVV.

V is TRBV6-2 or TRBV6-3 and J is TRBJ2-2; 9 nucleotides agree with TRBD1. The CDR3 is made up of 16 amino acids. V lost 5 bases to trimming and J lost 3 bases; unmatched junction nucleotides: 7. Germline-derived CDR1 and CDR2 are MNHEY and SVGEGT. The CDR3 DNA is TGTGCCAGCAGTCCCTGGACAGGGGACGACACCGGGGAGCTGTTTTTT. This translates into CASSPWTGDDTGELFF.

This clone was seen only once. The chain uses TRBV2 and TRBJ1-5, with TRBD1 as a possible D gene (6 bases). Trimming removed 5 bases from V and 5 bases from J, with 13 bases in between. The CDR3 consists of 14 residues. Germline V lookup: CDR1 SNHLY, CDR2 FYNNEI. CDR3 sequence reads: CASSQDRSYQPQHF. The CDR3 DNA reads TGTGCCAGCAGTCAGGACAGAAGCTATCAGCCCCAGCATTTT. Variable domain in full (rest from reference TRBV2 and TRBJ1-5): EPEVTQTPSHQVTQMGQEVILRCVPISNHLYFYWYRQILGQKVEFLVSFYNNEISEKSEIFDDQFSVERPDGSNFTLKIRSTKLEDSAMYFCASSQDRSYQPQHFGDGTRLSIL.

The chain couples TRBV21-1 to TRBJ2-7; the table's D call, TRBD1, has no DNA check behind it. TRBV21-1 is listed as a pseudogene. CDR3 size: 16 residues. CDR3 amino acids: CASSKVPSSPRYEQYF. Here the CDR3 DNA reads TGTGCCAGCAGCAAAGTGCCCAGTTCCCCCAGGTACGAGCAGTACTTC.

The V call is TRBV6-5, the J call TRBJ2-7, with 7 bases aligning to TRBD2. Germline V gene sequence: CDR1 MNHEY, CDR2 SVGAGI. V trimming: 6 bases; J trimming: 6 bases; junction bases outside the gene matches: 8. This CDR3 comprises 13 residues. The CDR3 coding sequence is TGTGCCAGCAGATCCTATGGGGGGGTCGAGCAGTACTTC. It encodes CASRSYGGVEQYF.

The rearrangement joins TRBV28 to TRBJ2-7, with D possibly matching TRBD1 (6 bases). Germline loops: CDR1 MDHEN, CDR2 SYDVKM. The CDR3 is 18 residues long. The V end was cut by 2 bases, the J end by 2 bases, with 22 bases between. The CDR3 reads CASSLSLGLGAFAYEQYF. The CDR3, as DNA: TGTGCCAGCAGTTTAAGTTTGGGCCTGGGGGCATTTGCCTACGAGCAGTACTTC.

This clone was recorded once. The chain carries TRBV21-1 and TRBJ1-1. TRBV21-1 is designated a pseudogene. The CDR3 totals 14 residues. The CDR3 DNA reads TGTGCCAGAGCGATCGGACTGCCAAACACTGAAGCTTTCTTT. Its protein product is CARAIGLPNTEAFF.

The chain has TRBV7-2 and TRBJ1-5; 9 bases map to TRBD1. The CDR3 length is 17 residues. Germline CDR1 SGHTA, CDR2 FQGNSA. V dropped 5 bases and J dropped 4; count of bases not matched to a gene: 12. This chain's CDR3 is CASSPWTGVRGNQPQHF. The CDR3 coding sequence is TGTGCCAGCAGCCCCTGGACAGGGGTTCGCGGGAATCAGCCCCAGCATTTT.

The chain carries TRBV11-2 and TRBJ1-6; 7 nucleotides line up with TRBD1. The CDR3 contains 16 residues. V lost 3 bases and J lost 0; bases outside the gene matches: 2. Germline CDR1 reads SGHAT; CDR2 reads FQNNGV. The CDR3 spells CASSFRDSSYNSPLHF. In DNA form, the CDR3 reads TGTGCCAGCAGCTTCCGGGACAGCTCCTATAATTCACCCCTCCACTTT. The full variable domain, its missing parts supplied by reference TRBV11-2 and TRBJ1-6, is EAGVAQSPRYKIIEKRQSVAFWCNPISGHATLYWYQQILGQGPKLLIQFQNNGVVDDSQLPKDRFSAERLKGVDSTLKIQPAKLEDSAVYLCASSFRDSSYNSPLHFGNGTRLTVT.

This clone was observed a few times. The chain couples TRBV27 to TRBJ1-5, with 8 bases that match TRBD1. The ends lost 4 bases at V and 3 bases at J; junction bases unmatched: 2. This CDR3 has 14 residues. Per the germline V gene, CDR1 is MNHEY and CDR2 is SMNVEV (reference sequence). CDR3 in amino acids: CASSSRGLNQPQHF. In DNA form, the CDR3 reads TGTGCCAGCAGTTCCAGGGGGCTCAATCAGCCCCAGCATTTT.

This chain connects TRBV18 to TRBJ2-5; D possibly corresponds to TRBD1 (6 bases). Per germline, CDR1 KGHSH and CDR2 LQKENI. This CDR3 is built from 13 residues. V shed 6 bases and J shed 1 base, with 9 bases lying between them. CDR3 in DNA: TGTGCCAGCTCGGACAGCCTCCAAGAGACCCAGTACTTC. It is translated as CASSDSLQETQYF.

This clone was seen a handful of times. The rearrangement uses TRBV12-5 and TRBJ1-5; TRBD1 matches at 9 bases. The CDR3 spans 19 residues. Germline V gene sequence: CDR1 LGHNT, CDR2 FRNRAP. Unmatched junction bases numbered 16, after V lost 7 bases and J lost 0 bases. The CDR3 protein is CASVGFRDRVHYSNQPQHF. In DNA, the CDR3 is TGTGCTAGTGTTGGTTTCCGGGACAGGGTACATTATAGCAATCAGCCCCAGCATTTT.

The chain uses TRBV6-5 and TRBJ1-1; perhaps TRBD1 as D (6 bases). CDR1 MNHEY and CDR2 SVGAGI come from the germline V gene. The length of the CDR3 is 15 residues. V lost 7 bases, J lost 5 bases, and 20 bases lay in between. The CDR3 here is CASTLWGGTGTEAFF. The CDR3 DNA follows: TGTGCCAGCACCTTGTGGGGGGGCACGGGGACTGAAGCTTTCTTT.

CDR3 in amino acids: CAIGDRGRTSGANVLTF. CDR3 nucleotide sequence: TGTGCCATCGGGGACAGGGGGCGGACCTCTGGGGCCAACGTCCTGACTTTC. This chain connects TRBV10-3 to TRBJ2-6, with TRBD1 identical over 12 bases. This CDR3 contains 17 residues. V shed 8 bases and J 0 bases; nucleotides not matched to a gene: 5. Germline-derived CDR1 and CDR2 are ENHRY and SYGVKD.

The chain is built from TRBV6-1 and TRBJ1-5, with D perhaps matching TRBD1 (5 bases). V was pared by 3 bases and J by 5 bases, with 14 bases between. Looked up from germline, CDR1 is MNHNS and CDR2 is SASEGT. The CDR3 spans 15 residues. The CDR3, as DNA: TGTGCCAGCAGTGAGCACCGGGGGGAGGATCAGCCCCAGCATTTT. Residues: CASSEHRGEDQPQHF.